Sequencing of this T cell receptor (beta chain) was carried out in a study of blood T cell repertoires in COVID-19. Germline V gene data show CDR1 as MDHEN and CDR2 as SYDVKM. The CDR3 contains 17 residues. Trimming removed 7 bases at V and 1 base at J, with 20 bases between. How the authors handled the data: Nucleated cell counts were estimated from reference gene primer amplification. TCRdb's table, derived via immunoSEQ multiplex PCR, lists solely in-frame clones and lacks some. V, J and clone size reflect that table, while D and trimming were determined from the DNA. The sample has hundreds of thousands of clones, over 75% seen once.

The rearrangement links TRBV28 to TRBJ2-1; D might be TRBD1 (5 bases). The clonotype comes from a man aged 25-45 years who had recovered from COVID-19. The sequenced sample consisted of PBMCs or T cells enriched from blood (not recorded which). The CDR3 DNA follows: TGTGCCAGCAACCAAGAGGACATCTACATTTCCTACAATGAGCAGTTCTTC. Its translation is CASNQEDIYISYNEQFF.